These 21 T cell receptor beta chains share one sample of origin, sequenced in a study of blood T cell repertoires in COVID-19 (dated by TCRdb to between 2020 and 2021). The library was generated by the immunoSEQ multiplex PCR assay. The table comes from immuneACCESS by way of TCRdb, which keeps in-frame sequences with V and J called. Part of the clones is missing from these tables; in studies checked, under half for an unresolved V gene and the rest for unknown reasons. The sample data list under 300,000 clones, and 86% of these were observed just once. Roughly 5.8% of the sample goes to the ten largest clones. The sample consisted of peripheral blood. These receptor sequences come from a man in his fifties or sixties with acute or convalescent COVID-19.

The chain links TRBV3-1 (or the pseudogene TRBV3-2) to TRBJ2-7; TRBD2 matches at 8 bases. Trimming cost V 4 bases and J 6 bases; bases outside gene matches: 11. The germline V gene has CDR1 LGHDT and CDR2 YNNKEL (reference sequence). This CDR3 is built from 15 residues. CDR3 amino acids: CASSRTGTRRGEQYF. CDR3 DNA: TGTGCCAGCAGCCGGACCGGGACTAGAAGGGGCGAGCAGTACTTC.

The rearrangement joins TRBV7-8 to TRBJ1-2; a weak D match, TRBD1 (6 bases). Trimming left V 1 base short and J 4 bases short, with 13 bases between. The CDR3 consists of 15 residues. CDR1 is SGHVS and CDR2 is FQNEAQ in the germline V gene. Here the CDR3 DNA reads TGTGCCAGCAGCTTAGTTGGGACACCAGCCTATGGCTACACCTTC. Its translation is CASSLVGTPAYGYTF.

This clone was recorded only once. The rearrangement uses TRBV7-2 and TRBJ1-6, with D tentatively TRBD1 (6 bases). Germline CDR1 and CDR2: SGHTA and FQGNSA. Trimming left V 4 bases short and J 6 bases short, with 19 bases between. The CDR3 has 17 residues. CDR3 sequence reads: CASSWVAGAESNSPLHF. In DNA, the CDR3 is TGTGCCAGCAGCTGGGTGGCAGGGGCCGAAAGTAATTCACCCCTCCACTTT.

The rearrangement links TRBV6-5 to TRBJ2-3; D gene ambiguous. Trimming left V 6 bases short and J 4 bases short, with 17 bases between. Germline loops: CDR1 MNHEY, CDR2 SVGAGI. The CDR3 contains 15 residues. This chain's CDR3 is CASRLISPVADTQYF. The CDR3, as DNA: TGTGCCAGCAGACTTATTAGTCCGGTGGCAGATACGCAGTATTTT.

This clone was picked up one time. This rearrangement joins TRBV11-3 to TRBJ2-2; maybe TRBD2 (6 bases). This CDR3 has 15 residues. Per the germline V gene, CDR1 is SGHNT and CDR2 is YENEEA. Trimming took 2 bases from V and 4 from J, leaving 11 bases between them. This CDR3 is CASSLRGTGTGELFF. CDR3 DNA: TGTGCCAGCAGCTTACGGGGGACGGGCACCGGGGAGCTGTTTTTT. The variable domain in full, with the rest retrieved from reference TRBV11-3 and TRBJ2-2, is EAGVVQSPRYKIIEKKQPVAFWCNPISGHNTLYWYLQNLGQGPELLIRYENEEAVDDSQLPKDRFSAERLKGVDSTLKIQPAELGDSAVYLCASSLRGTGTGELFFGEGSRLTVL.

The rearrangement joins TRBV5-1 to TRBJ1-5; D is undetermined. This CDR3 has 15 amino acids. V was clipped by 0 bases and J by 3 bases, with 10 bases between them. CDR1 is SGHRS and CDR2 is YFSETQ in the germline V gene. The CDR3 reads CASSLDSSDNQPQHF. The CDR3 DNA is TGCGCCAGCAGCTTGGACAGTTCCGACAATCAGCCCCAGCATTTT.

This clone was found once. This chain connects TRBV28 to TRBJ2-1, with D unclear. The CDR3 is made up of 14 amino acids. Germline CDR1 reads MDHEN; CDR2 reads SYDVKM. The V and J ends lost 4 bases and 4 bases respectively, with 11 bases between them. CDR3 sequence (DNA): TGTGCCAGCAGTTCCCACTTGGTTTACAATGAGCAGTTCTTC. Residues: CASSSHLVYNEQFF. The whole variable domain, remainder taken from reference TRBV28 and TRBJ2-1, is DVKVTQSSRYLVKRTGEKVFLECVQDMDHENMFWYRQDPGLGLRLIYFSYDVKMKEKGDIPEGYSVSREKKERFSLILESASTNQTSMYLCASSSHLVYNEQFFGPGTRLTVL.

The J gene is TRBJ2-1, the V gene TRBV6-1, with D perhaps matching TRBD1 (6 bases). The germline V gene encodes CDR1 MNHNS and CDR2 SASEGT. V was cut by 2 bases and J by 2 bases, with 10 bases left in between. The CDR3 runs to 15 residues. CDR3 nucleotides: TGTGCCAGCAGTGAACCAGGGGACACCTACAATGAGCAGTTCTTC. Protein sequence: CASSEPGDTYNEQFF.

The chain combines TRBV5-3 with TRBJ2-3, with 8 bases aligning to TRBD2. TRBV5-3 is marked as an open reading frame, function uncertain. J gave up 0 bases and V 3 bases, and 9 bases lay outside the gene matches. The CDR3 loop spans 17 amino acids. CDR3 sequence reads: CARSSESGSPSTDTQYF. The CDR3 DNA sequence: TGTGCCAGAAGCTCTGAGAGCGGGAGCCCAAGCACAGATACGCAGTATTTT.

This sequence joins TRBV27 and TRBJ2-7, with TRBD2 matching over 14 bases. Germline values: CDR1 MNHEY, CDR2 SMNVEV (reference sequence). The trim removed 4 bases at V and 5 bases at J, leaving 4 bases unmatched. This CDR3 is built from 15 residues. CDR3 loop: CASSSGTSGSNEQYF. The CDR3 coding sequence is TGTGCCAGCAGTTCCGGGACTAGCGGGAGCAACGAGCAGTACTTC.

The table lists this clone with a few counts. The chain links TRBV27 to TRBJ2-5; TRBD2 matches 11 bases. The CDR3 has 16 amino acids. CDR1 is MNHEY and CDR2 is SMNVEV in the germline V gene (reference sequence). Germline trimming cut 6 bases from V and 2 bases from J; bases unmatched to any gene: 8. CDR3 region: CASSRLAGWGQETQYF. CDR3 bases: TGTGCCAGCAGCAGACTAGCGGGGTGGGGGCAAGAGACCCAGTACTTC.

CDR3 sequence: CASTVGKPGGYTF. CDR3 in DNA: TGTGCCAGCACAGTGGGTAAACCCGGGGGCTACACCTTC. This chain links TRBV2 with TRBJ1-2, with D hard to call. CDR3 length: 13 residues. The germline V gene encodes CDR1 SNHLY and CDR2 FYNNEI. V dropped 7 bases and J dropped 8 bases, with 17 bases sitting between them. The full variable domain, in which reference TRBV2 and TRBJ1-2 provide the parts outside the CDR3, is EPEVTQTPSHQVTQMGQEVILRCVPISNHLYFYWYRQILGQKVEFLVSFYNNEISEKSEIFDDQFSVERPDGSNFTLKIRSTKLEDSAMYFCASTVGKPGGYTFGSGTRLTVV.

As DNA, the CDR3 is TGTGCCAGCAGCTTAAAGGCGGGCGATACGCAGTATTTT. Translating gives CASSLKAGDTQYF. The V and J genes are TRBV7-2 and TRBJ2-3, with D possibly being TRBD2 (5 bases). CDR1 is SGHTA and CDR2 is FQGNSA in the germline V gene. V dropped 2 bases and J dropped 6 bases, with 9 bases sitting between them. The CDR3 contains 13 residues.

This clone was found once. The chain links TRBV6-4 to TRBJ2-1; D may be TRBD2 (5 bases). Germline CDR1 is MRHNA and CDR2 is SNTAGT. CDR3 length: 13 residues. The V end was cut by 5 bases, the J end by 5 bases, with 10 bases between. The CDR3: CASSRTVDNEQFF. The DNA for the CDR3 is TGTGCCAGCAGTCGGACTGTTGACAATGAGCAGTTCTTC.

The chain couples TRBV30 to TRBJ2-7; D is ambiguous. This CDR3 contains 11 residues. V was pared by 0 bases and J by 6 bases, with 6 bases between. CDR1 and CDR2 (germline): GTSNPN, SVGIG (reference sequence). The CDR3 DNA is TGTGCCTGGAGTGTAACGGGCGAGCAGTACTTC. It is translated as CAWSVTGEQYF. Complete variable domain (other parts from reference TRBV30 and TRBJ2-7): SQTIHQWPATLVQPVGSPLSLECTVEGTSNPNLYWYRQAAGRGLQLLFYSVGIGQISSEVPQNLSASRPQDRQFILSSKKLLLSDSGFYLCAWSVTGEQYFGPGTRLTVT.

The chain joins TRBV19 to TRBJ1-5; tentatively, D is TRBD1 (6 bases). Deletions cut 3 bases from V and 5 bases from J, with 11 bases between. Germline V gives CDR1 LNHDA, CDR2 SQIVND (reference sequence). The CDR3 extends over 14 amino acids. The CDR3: CASSIPAGDQPQHF. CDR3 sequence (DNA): TGTGCCAGTAGTATCCCGGCAGGGGATCAGCCCCAGCATTTT.

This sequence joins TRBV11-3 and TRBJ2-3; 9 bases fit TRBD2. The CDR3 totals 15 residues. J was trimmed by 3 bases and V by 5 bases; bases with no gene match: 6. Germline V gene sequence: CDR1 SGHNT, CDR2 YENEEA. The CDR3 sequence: CASSNSGRVTDTQYF. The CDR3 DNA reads TGTGCCAGCAGCAATAGCGGGAGAGTTACAGATACGCAGTATTTT.

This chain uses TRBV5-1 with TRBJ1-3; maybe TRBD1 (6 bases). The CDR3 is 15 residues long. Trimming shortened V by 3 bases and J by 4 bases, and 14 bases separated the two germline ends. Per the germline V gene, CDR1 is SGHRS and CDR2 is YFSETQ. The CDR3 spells CASSYTPGQGNTIYF. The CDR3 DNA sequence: TGCGCCAGCAGCTACACACCGGGACAAGGAAACACCATATATTTT.

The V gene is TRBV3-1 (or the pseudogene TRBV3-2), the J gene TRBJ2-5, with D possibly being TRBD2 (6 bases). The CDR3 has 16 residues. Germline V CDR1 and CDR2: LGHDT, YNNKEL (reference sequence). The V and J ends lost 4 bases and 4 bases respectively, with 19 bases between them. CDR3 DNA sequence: TGTGCCAGCAGCCCCCGGGGGAAAGACGGGAGAGAGACCCAGTACTTC. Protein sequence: CASSPRGKDGRETQYF.

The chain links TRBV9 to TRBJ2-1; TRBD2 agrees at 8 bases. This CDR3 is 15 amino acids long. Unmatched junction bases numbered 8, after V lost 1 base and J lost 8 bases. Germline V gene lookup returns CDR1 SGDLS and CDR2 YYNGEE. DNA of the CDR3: TGTGCCAGCAGCGTACAAAGCGGGAGAGTGGATGAGCAGTTCTTC. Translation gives CASSVQSGRVDEQFF.

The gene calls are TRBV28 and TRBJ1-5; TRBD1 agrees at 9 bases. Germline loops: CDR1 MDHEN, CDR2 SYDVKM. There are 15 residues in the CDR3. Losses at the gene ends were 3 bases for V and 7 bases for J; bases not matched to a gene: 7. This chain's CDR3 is CASSLRTGVSQPQHF. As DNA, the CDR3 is TGTGCCAGCAGTTTGAGGACAGGGGTTAGCCAGCCCCAGCATTTT.